The rows below give T cell receptor beta chains drawn from one sample of a study of T cell changes during pregnancy in multiple sclerosis. Here immunoSEQ multiplex PCR was the method, and the copy in TCRdb shows in-frame clones only, minus some. The sample records 40,000 or so clones, about 92% being singletons. Sequences were derived from CD4+ T cells from peripheral blood mononuclear cells, sampled in the third trimester of pregnancy. The receptor set was obtained from a female donor with multiple sclerosis, enrolled in a pregnancy study. Each CDR3 is given with its conserved first and last residue. D genes are given only for firm matches. Clone size, where shown, is once, few, many, or a class for clones that have expanded.

cdr3_nt: TGTGCCAGTAGTATTTCCCCTCTAGCGGGTCTCACAGATACGCAGTATTTT
cdr3_aa: CASSISPLAGLTDTQYF
j_call: TRBJ2-3
clone_size: -
d_call: TRBD2
v_call: TRBV19

cdr3_nt: TGTGCCAGCAGCGAAGGGGTGATGGCTGAAGCTTTCTTT
cdr3_aa: CASSEGVMAEAFF
j_call: TRBJ1-1
clone_size: -
d_call: -
v_call: TRBV28

cdr3_nt: TGTGCCAGCAGTCCTACCGTCGTTCGGGTTTCTGGGGCCAACGTCCTGACTTTC
cdr3_aa: CASSPTVVRVSGANVLTF
j_call: TRBJ2-6
clone_size: -
d_call: -
v_call: TRBV27

cdr3_nt: TGTGCCAGCAGCTTACAGGCAGGGGGTACTAGCACAGATACGCAGTATTTT
cdr3_aa: CASSLQAGGTSTDTQYF
j_call: TRBJ2-3
clone_size: -
d_call: TRBD1
v_call: TRBV7-6

cdr3_nt: TGTGCCAGCAGGCAGGTCCTATTACTGAACACTGAAGCTTTCTTT
cdr3_aa: CASRQVLLLNTEAFF
j_call: TRBJ1-1
clone_size: -
d_call: -
v_call: TRBV6-1

cdr3_nt: TGTGCCAGCAGAATCGGGGGGGCTGGTGAGACCCAGTACTTC
cdr3_aa: CASRIGGAGETQYF
j_call: TRBJ2-5
clone_size: -
d_call: TRBD2
v_call: TRBV7-2

cdr3_nt: TGTGCCAGCAGTCGTGGGGGGATGGGTCAGCCCCAGCATTTT
cdr3_aa: CASSRGGMGQPQHF
j_call: TRBJ1-5
clone_size: once
d_call: -
v_call: TRBV28

cdr3_nt: TGCGCCAGCAGCCAATGGACATTCAACGAGCAGTACTTC
cdr3_aa: CASSQWTFNEQYF
j_call: TRBJ2-7
clone_size: -
d_call: -
v_call: TRBV4-3

cdr3_nt: TGTGCCAGCAGCCGGGATCTTCCCGGGGGAGAAAAACTGTTTTTT
cdr3_aa: CASSRDLPGGEKLFF
j_call: TRBJ1-4
clone_size: -
d_call: -
v_call: TRBV2

cdr3_nt: TGTGCCAGCAGCTTACATTCGACGGGGAACACCGGGGAGCTGTTTTTT
cdr3_aa: CASSLHSTGNTGELFF
j_call: TRBJ2-2
clone_size: once
d_call: -
v_call: TRBV7-2

cdr3_nt: TGTGCCTGGAGCCCCTCCGATCAGCCCCAGCATTTT
cdr3_aa: CAWSPSDQPQHF
j_call: TRBJ1-5
clone_size: -
d_call: -
v_call: TRBV30

cdr3_nt: TGTGCCAGTAGTATTTACGCAGGGCTAGGGAACACTGAAGCTTTCTTT
cdr3_aa: CASSIYAGLGNTEAFF
j_call: TRBJ1-1
clone_size: -
d_call: -
v_call: TRBV19

cdr3_nt: TGCGCCAGCAGCTTAATAGCGGGGGGTCCAACAAGCTCCTACAATGAGCAGTTCTTC
cdr3_aa: CASSLIAGGPTSSYNEQFF
j_call: TRBJ2-1
clone_size: -
d_call: TRBD2
v_call: TRBV5-1

cdr3_nt: TGTGCCAGCAGAGCCTCCGGGACAGGGGGCCACGAGCAGTACTTC
cdr3_aa: CASRASGTGGHEQYF
j_call: TRBJ2-7
clone_size: -
d_call: TRBD1
v_call: TRBV6-5

cdr3_nt: TGTGCCAGCAGTTTCACAGACAGGATCCTCCGAGAAAAACTGTTTTTT
cdr3_aa: CASSFTDRILREKLFF
j_call: TRBJ1-4
clone_size: -
d_call: -
v_call: TRBV28

cdr3_nt: TGTGCCAGCAGCGTAGACACAGGGAGCTCCTACAATGAGCAGTTCTTC
cdr3_aa: CASSVDTGSSYNEQFF
j_call: TRBJ2-1
clone_size: -
d_call: -
v_call: TRBV9

cdr3_nt: TGTGCCAGTAGTGCCGACTTTTCGCGGGGGGGGTACAATGAGCAGTTCTTC
cdr3_aa: CASSADFSRGGYNEQFF
j_call: TRBJ2-1
clone_size: -
d_call: TRBD2
v_call: TRBV19

cdr3_nt: TGCGCCAGCAGAAGAGTCCCAGACAGACAAGAGACCCAGTACTTC
cdr3_aa: CASRRVPDRQETQYF
j_call: TRBJ2-5
clone_size: -
d_call: -
v_call: TRBV5-1

cdr3_nt: TGCAGCGTTGCAGGCGGGGGGTTTTACAATGAGCAGTTCTTC
cdr3_aa: CSVAGGGFYNEQFF
j_call: TRBJ2-1
clone_size: -
d_call: TRBD2
v_call: TRBV29-1

cdr3_nt: TGTGCCAGCAGTGAAGAGATCAGGCAGTACTTC
cdr3_aa: CASSEEIRQYF
j_call: TRBJ2-7
clone_size: -
d_call: -
v_call: TRBV2

cdr3_nt: TGTGCCAGCAGTGTAGGACTGGCTGCAGGTCCCCAGCATTTT
cdr3_aa: CASSVGLAAGPQHF
j_call: TRBJ1-5
clone_size: -
d_call: -
v_call: TRBV2

cdr3_nt: TGTGCCACCAGCAGAGGCGGGAGGGCCCATGAGCAGTTCTTC
cdr3_aa: CATSRGGRAHEQFF
j_call: TRBJ2-1
clone_size: -
d_call: TRBD2
v_call: TRBV15

cdr3_nt: TGTGCCAGCAGGAGACAGGGAGACAGGGGTGGGCATTTT
cdr3_aa: CASRRQGDRGGHF
j_call: TRBJ2-3
clone_size: -
d_call: TRBD1
v_call: TRBV2

cdr3_nt: TGTGCCAGCGGGGTGGGGGGGGCAACAGATACGCAGTATTTT
cdr3_aa: CASGVGGATDTQYF
j_call: TRBJ2-3
clone_size: -
d_call: -
v_call: TRBV5-4

cdr3_nt: TGCAGTGCTAGACGGGTTGGAAAACTGTTTTTT
cdr3_aa: CSARRVGKLFF
j_call: TRBJ1-4
clone_size: -
d_call: -
v_call: TRBV20-1

cdr3_nt: TGTGCCATCAGTGAAGTACGGCTAGCGGGAGGCGGGCAGTTCTTC
cdr3_aa: CAISEVRLAGGGQFF
j_call: TRBJ2-1
clone_size: -
d_call: TRBD2
v_call: TRBV10-3

cdr3_nt: TGTGCCAGCAGCCAAGTTCGGGGAAACACAGATACGCAGTATTTT
cdr3_aa: CASSQVRGNTDTQYF
j_call: TRBJ2-3
clone_size: -
d_call: -
v_call: TRBV4-2

cdr3_nt: TGTGCCAGCTCACCAGCCAGAGGGTCCCCCAATCAGCCCCAGCATTTT
cdr3_aa: CASSPARGSPNQPQHF
j_call: TRBJ1-5
clone_size: once
d_call: -
v_call: TRBV18

cdr3_nt: TGTGCCATCAGTACCGGGACTCTCAATTCACCCCTCCACTTT
cdr3_aa: CAISTGTLNSPLHF
j_call: TRBJ1-6
clone_size: -
d_call: -
v_call: TRBV10-3

cdr3_nt: TGTGCCAGCAGATGGAAAGCCGGGACAGACGTCTGGAACCAAGAGACCCAGTACTTC
cdr3_aa: CASRWKAGTDVWNQETQYF
j_call: TRBJ2-5
clone_size: -
d_call: TRBD1
v_call: TRBV5-8

cdr3_nt: TGTGCCAGCGGACAGGGGGCGAACTATGGCTACACCTTC
cdr3_aa: CASGQGANYGYTF
j_call: TRBJ1-2
clone_size: -
d_call: TRBD1
v_call: TRBV6-6

cdr3_nt: TGCGCCAGCAGCTTGGCCGGGACAGGGCCCCAGAAGCAGTACTTC
cdr3_aa: CASSLAGTGPQKQYF
j_call: TRBJ2-7
clone_size: once
d_call: TRBD1
v_call: TRBV5-1

cdr3_nt: TGTGCCAGCAGCTTAAGCGGGGGCTCCTACAATGAGCAGTTCTTC
cdr3_aa: CASSLSGGSYNEQFF
j_call: TRBJ2-1
clone_size: -
d_call: TRBD2
v_call: TRBV7-9

cdr3_nt: TGTGCCAGCAGCGACTGGACAGGGGGGATTGAAGCTTTCTTT
cdr3_aa: CASSDWTGGIEAFF
j_call: TRBJ1-1
clone_size: -
d_call: TRBD1
v_call: TRBV5-5

cdr3_nt: TGCGCCAGCAGCGTAACAGGGGGCAACACTGAAGCTTTCTTT
cdr3_aa: CASSVTGGNTEAFF
j_call: TRBJ1-1
clone_size: -
d_call: TRBD1
v_call: TRBV5-1

cdr3_nt: TGTGCCAGCAGCGAGCGGGGGCAAAAGTGGGATACGCAGTATTTT
cdr3_aa: CASSERGQKWDTQYF
j_call: TRBJ2-3
clone_size: -
d_call: TRBD2
v_call: TRBV7-9

cdr3_nt: TGTGCCAGCACCGCACATGGAGCCCACACTGAAGCTTTCTTT
cdr3_aa: CASTAHGAHTEAFF
j_call: TRBJ1-1
clone_size: -
d_call: -
v_call: TRBV28

cdr3_nt: TGTGCCAGCTCACCCAACAAAGCTAACTATGGCTACACCTTC
cdr3_aa: CASSPNKANYGYTF
j_call: TRBJ1-2
clone_size: -
d_call: -
v_call: TRBV18

cdr3_nt: TGTGCCAGCAGCTCCTCAGTGGGGACTAGACTCTCCGAGCAGTACTTC
cdr3_aa: CASSSSVGTRLSEQYF
j_call: TRBJ2-7
clone_size: -
d_call: TRBD2
v_call: TRBV5-4

cdr3_nt: TGTGCCAGCGGCGGACTAGGGGCCGAGCAGTACTTC
cdr3_aa: CASGGLGAEQYF
j_call: TRBJ2-7
clone_size: -
d_call: TRBD2
v_call: TRBV7-9

cdr3_nt: TGCGCCAGCAGCTTGGAGGGGATCCCGGGCGAGCAGTACTTC
cdr3_aa: CASSLEGIPGEQYF
j_call: TRBJ2-7
clone_size: -
d_call: -
v_call: TRBV5-1

cdr3_nt: TGTGCCATTCACAGGGGGAACTATGGCTACACCTTC
cdr3_aa: CAIHRGNYGYTF
j_call: TRBJ1-2
clone_size: -
d_call: TRBD1
v_call: TRBV19

cdr3_nt: TGTGCCTGGAACCCACGGTCGTTGAACACTGAAGCTTTCTTT
cdr3_aa: CAWNPRSLNTEAFF
j_call: TRBJ1-1
clone_size: -
d_call: -
v_call: TRBV30

cdr3_nt: TGCAGTGTCAGGGGTGGAAACACCATATATTTT
cdr3_aa: CSVRGGNTIYF
j_call: TRBJ1-3
clone_size: -
d_call: -
v_call: TRBV20-1

cdr3_nt: TGCGCCAGCAGTGATGGGTCTAGCGGGCACAATGAGCAGTTCTTC
cdr3_aa: CASSDGSSGHNEQFF
j_call: TRBJ2-1
clone_size: -
d_call: TRBD2
v_call: TRBV10-1

cdr3_nt: TGTGCCAGCTCATCGGGGAGGGATGAGCAGTTCTTC
cdr3_aa: CASSSGRDEQFF
j_call: TRBJ2-1
clone_size: -
d_call: TRBD2
v_call: TRBV18

cdr3_nt: TGTGCCAGCAGCTTTGCTAGCGGGGGTCAAGAGACCCAGTACTTC
cdr3_aa: CASSFASGGQETQYF
j_call: TRBJ2-5
clone_size: -
d_call: TRBD2
v_call: TRBV7-3

cdr3_nt: TGTGCCAGAACTCTTTTCTCCTACGAGCAGTACTTC
cdr3_aa: CARTLFSYEQYF
j_call: TRBJ2-7
clone_size: -
d_call: -
v_call: TRBV21-1

cdr3_nt: TGTGCCAGCAGCCCCGCCGGGGGGTCCCCCTACAATGAGCAGTTCTTC
cdr3_aa: CASSPAGGSPYNEQFF
j_call: TRBJ2-1
clone_size: -
d_call: TRBD2
v_call: TRBV7-8

cdr3_nt: TGTGCCAGCAGTCGGACAGGGAGCAATCAGCCCCAGCATTTT
cdr3_aa: CASSRTGSNQPQHF
j_call: TRBJ1-5
clone_size: -
d_call: TRBD1
v_call: TRBV2